The 2 T cell receptor beta chains presented below share a single source sample, sequenced in a study of blood T cell repertoires in COVID-19. Only in-frame clones appear in the TCRdb table, and some are missing; sequencing was by immunoSEQ multiplex PCR. Of a few hundred thousand clones in the sample, roughly 84% were seen once. The material sequenced was PBMCs or T cells enriched from blood (not recorded which). Receptors were obtained from a woman aged 25-40 years who had recovered from COVID-19.

J is TRBJ1-2 and V is TRBV10-1; the D is unclear. The germline gives CDR1 WNHNN, CDR2 SYGVQD (reference sequence). Trimming removed 3 bases from V and 0 bases from J, with 5 bases in between. The CDR3 contains 13 residues. Written as DNA, the CDR3 is TGCGCCAGCAGTGATCAGACTAACTATGGCTACACCTTC. Translation gives CASSDQTNYGYTF.

The chain uses TRBV7-9 and TRBJ1-1; D remains unclear. In germline, CDR1 is SEHNR, CDR2 FQNEAQ (reference sequence). Trimming cost V 7 bases and J 3 bases, with 15 bases left between them. The CDR3 is 14 amino acids. The DNA for the CDR3 is TGTGCCAGCACCCGAGGATCGGGTGACACTGAAGCTTTCTTT. As protein: CASTRGSGDTEAFF.